These 10 T cell receptor beta chains originate from one sample sequenced in a study of blood T cell repertoires in COVID-19. Libraries were prepared by immunoSEQ multiplex PCR; TCRdb keeps only in-frame clonotypes and omits some of them. The sample includes 300,000 or so clones, over 80% of them seen just once. Material: peripheral blood. These receptors all come from a woman aged 40 to 50 with acute or convalescent COVID-19.

The chain couples TRBV7-2 to TRBJ1-5; the match to TRBD1 covers 8 bases. The CDR3 contains 15 residues. CDR1 SGHTA and CDR2 FQGNSA come from the germline V gene. J was trimmed by 4 bases and V by 5 bases; bases with no gene match: 7. This CDR3 reads CASSTYRGYNQPQHF. The CDR3 coding sequence is TGTGCCAGCAGCACTTACAGGGGGTATAATCAGCCCCAGCATTTT.

This clone was counted once. V usage is TRBV18 and J usage is TRBJ2-6, with 11 bases that match TRBD1. Germline V gives CDR1 KGHSH, CDR2 LQKENI. The V segment lost 4 bases and the J segment 2 bases; nucleotides outside the gene matches: 7. The length of the CDR3 is 18 residues. Here the CDR3 DNA reads TGTGCCAGCTCACGGAACCGGGACAGGGGGACTGGGGCCAACGTCCTGACTTTC. As protein: CASSRNRDRGTGANVLTF.

The chain combines TRBV11-2 with TRBJ1-1, with D unresolved. This CDR3 spans 15 amino acids. V was pared by 0 bases and J by 0 bases, with 8 bases between. Germline V gene data show CDR1 as SGHAT and CDR2 as FQNNGV. For the CDR3, the DNA is TGTGCCAGCAGCTTAGACCAACCTATGAACACTGAAGCTTTCTTT. Its protein is CASSLDQPMNTEAFF.

For this clone: In the same sample, other DNA sequences code for this CDR3. The V call is TRBV24-1, the J call TRBJ2-1, with unresolved D. Trimming left V 1 base short and J 8 bases short, with 5 bases between. The germline V gene encodes CDR1 KGHDR and CDR2 SFDVKD. The CDR3 is 12 amino acids. The CDR3 region is CATSDLQDEQFF. Here the CDR3 DNA reads TGTGCCACCAGTGATTTACAAGATGAGCAGTTCTTC.

This chain joins TRBV2 and TRBJ1-5, with a possible D match to TRBD1 (6 bases). There are 16 residues in the CDR3. Germline V gene lookup returns CDR1 SNHLY and CDR2 FYNNEI. The germline V and J ends were trimmed by 7 bases and 0 bases, with 16 bases remaining between them. The CDR3, as DNA: TGTGCCAGCAAACGTACGGGGGGCTATAGCAATCAGCCCCAGCATTTT. It translates to CASKRTGGYSNQPQHF.

This chain links TRBV7-8 with TRBJ2-2; TRBD1 agrees at 12 bases. The CDR3 is 16 residues long. The J segment lost 9 bases and the V segment lost 4 bases, leaving 9 bases of the junction unmatched. CDR1 and CDR2 (germline): SGHVS, FQNEAQ. The CDR3 DNA follows: TGTGCCAGCAGCTCCCTTCCGGGACAGGGGGCCAGGGAGCTGTTTTTT. Translation: CASSSLPGQGARELFF.

This chain connects TRBV11-2 to TRBJ2-1, with 9 bases matching TRBD2. The germline V gene encodes CDR1 SGHAT and CDR2 FQNNGV. The CDR3 has 16 residues. The V gene end was trimmed by 3 bases and the J gene end by 6 bases; junction bases not matched to a gene: 9. CDR3 nucleotides: TGTGCCAGCAGCTTTTTTAGCGGGGGCCAACGCAATGAGCAGTTCTTC. Translating it yields CASSFFSGGQRNEQFF.

The V call is TRBV2, the J call TRBJ1-5; 9 bases are shared with TRBD1. The CDR3 runs to 14 residues. In germline, CDR1 is SNHLY, CDR2 FYNNEI. V trimming: 5 bases; J trimming: 5 bases; junction bases outside the gene matches: 4. This CDR3 reads CASSYTGGDQPQHF. In DNA form, the CDR3 reads TGTGCCAGCAGTTACACAGGGGGCGATCAGCCCCAGCATTTT.

The genes are TRBV6-5 and TRBJ1-2, with 8 bases that match TRBD1. V lost 6 bases, J lost 5 bases, and 8 bases stayed unmatched. The germline CDR1 and CDR2 sequences are MNHEY and SVGAGI. The CDR3 consists of 14 residues. The CDR3 loop reads CASSVDRAGYGYTF. Written as DNA, the CDR3 is TGTGCCAGCAGCGTGGACAGGGCAGGTTATGGCTACACCTTC.

This clone was recorded only once. The chain joins TRBV19 to TRBJ1-2, with TRBD1 identical over 7 bases. The germline gives CDR1 LNHDA, CDR2 SQIVND (reference sequence). J lost 4 bases, V lost 1 base, and 15 bases had no gene match. The CDR3 covers 18 residues. The CDR3 DNA is TGTGCCAGTAGTATAGCCTTCTCATCCGGGACAGTATTCTATGGCTACACCTTC. Translation gives CASSIAFSSGTVFYGYTF.